This TCR beta chain is from a study of cytomegalovirus exposure and HLA in healthy donors. About the research overall: Among the roughly 400 genotyped donors, 65% to 90% were placed in the Caucasian-associated ancestry cluster.

13 Jbeta primers and 60 Vbeta primers were used for the PCR. Only in-frame clones appear in the TCRdb table, and some are missing; sequencing was by immunoSEQ multiplex PCR. The sample consists of 110,000 to 150,000 clones, 70% to 80% of them appearing once. A remark on this clone: Antigen specificity is unknown. The same CDR3 can be traced to other DNA sequences in this sample.

Study-level results: Some TCR beta chains (more than 150 of them) were listed as cytomegalovirus-associated. Earlier findings revealed that most TCR beta V segments proved productive either about 90% or about 30% of the time. A link between a missense DCLRE1C variant and TCR beta V- and J-gene trimming emerged from a later analysis.

The CDR3 spans 14 residues. Germline values: CDR1 SGHAT, CDR2 FQNNGV. Trimming pared 3 bases from V and 4 bases from J, leaving 12 bases between. The sequence was collected from a woman aged 55-69 years in good health and CMV-seropositive. This sequence joins TRBV11-2 and TRBJ1-1; D is possibly TRBD1 (6 bases). Sequenced sample: PBMCs. Here the CDR3 reads CASSLGQGSTEAFF. The CDR3 region has the DNA TGTGCCAGCAGCTTGGGCCAGGGGAGCACTGAAGCTTTCTTT.